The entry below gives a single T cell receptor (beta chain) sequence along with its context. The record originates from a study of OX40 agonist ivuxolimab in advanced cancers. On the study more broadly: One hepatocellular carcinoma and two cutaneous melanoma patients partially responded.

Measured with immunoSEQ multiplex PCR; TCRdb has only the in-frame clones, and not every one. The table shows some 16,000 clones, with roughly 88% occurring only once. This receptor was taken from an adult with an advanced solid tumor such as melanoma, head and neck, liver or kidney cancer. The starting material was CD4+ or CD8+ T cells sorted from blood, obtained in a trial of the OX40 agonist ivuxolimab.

CDR3 coding DNA: TGCGCCAGCAGCCAAGATCAGGACTGGACCTATGGCTACACCTTC. Translation: CASSQDQDWTYGYTF. The rearrangement joins TRBV4-1 to TRBJ1-2; D not certain. The CDR3 totals 15 residues. Deletions cut 0 bases from V and 4 bases from J, with 12 bases between. The germline V gene encodes CDR1 MGHRA and CDR2 YSYEKL.